This passage covers 32 T cell receptor beta chains from one sample sequenced in a study of T cell repertoires in cytomegalovirus infection. MiXCR was run by TCRdb on the reads, yielding one entry per CDR3 protein. The sample lists 830,000 or so distinct CDR3 sequences, approximately 32% seen once, with 9.5% to 15% in the top ten. These receptors have no known antigen. Sequencing was performed on cultured CD8+ T cells from PBMCs, taken from culture after CMV antigen stimulation. These receptors originate from a human donor in good health (CMV status not recorded). Some clones in this sample may be carry-over from other donors' samples.

This chain uses TRBV20-1 with TRBJ2-7, with 12 bases fitting TRBD2. Germline V gives CDR1 DFQATT, CDR2 SNEGSKA (reference sequence). The J segment lost 1 base and the V segment lost 1 base, leaving 2 bases of the junction unmatched. The length of the CDR3 is 15 residues. For the CDR3, the DNA is TGCAGTGCTAGAGGGACTAGCGGGGTGTCCTACGAGCAGTACTTC. Translating it yields CSARGTSGVSYEQYF.

The V and J genes are TRBV7-4 and TRBJ2-5; TRBD2 agrees at 10 bases. The CDR3 spans 16 residues. The V and J ends lost 5 bases and 1 base, in that order; junction bases with no gene match: 7. Germline lookup yields CDR1 SGHVT and CDR2 SQSDAQ. For the CDR3, the DNA is TGTGCCAGCAGCCCAACCCTAGCGGGGGCCCAAGAGACCCAGTACTTC. It is translated as CASSPTLAGAQETQYF.

The chain uses TRBV7-9 and TRBJ2-7; 10 nucleotides align to TRBD1. From germline, CDR1 is SEHNR and CDR2 FQNEAQ (reference sequence). The CDR3 has 16 residues. J was trimmed by 4 bases and V by 5 bases; bases with no gene match: 11. CDR3 sequence reads: CASSPLTGGLFYEQYF. CDR3 in DNA: TGTGCCAGCAGCCCCTTGACAGGGGGCCTGTTTTACGAGCAGTACTTC.

This clonotype was picked up a small number of times. The chain couples TRBV7-9 to TRBJ1-1; D call uncertain. Deletions cut 7 bases from V and 0 bases from J, with 12 bases between. The CDR3 loop spans 14 amino acids. Germline V gives CDR1 SEHNR, CDR2 FQNEAQ (reference sequence). The CDR3 reads CASTPGHMNTEAFF. Written as DNA, the CDR3 is TGTGCCAGCACCCCTGGGCATATGAACACTGAAGCTTTCTTT.

This clonotype was found many times. V is TRBV7-6 and J is TRBJ2-1; TRBD2 is a possible D gene (7 bases). Germline V gene lookup returns CDR1 SGHVS and CDR2 FNYEAQ. This CDR3 spans 15 amino acids. V shed 1 base and J shed 11 bases, with 18 bases lying between them. The CDR3 sequence is CASSLEGGAERQQFF. The CDR3, as DNA: TGTGCCAGCAGCTTAGAAGGGGGGGCCGAGCGTCAGCAGTTCTTC.

The gene calls are TRBV4-3 and TRBJ2-3, with TRBD2 identical over 8 bases. V gave up 1 base and J gave up 11 bases; unmatched junction bases: 5. The germline gives CDR1 LGHNA, CDR2 YSLEER. The CDR3 covers 13 residues. The CDR3 protein is CASSQVGLARQYF. CDR3 coding DNA: TGCGCCAGCAGCCAAGTCGGACTAGCACGGCAGTATTTT.

This clonotype has only a few counts. The chain joins TRBV6-2 or TRBV6-3 to TRBJ1-1; D uncertain. V gave up 2 bases and J gave up 9 bases, with 7 bases separating them. The CDR3 runs to 11 residues. CDR1 is MNHEY and CDR2 is SVGEGT in the germline V gene. As DNA, the CDR3 is TGTGCCAGCAGTTACGCAAAACAAGCTTTCTTT. Translation: CASSYAKQAFF.

The chain has TRBV6-6 and TRBJ2-7; no clear D gene. The CDR3 extends over 14 amino acids. Germline assignment: CDR1 MNHNY and CDR2 SVGAGI (reference sequence). V shed 0 bases and J shed 2 bases, with 8 bases lying between them. CDR3 in amino acids: CASSYSHLAYEQYV. As DNA, the CDR3 is TGTGCCAGCAGTTACTCGCACCTTGCCTACGAGCAGTACGTC.

The gene calls are TRBV6-2 or TRBV6-3 and TRBJ2-5; 7 bases align to TRBD1. This CDR3 spans 15 amino acids. CDR1 MNHEY and CDR2 SVGEGT come from the germline V gene. Unmatched junction bases numbered 15, after V lost 4 bases and J lost 10 bases. The DNA of the CDR3 is TGTGCCAGCAGTTTCGAGGACAGGCCCGGATGGATCCAGTACTTC. Amino acids: CASSFEDRPGWIQYF.

This clonotype has just a few counts. This chain connects TRBV27 to TRBJ2-1; the match to TRBD2 covers 12 bases. The CDR3 totals 16 residues. The germline CDR1 and CDR2 sequences are MNHEY and SMNVEV (reference sequence). After removal of 5 bases from V and 4 bases from J, the junction contained 6 bases not matched to a gene. The CDR3 DNA reads as TGTGCCAGCAGTCCAAGGACTAGCGGGGAGTACAATGAGCAGTTCTTC. It specifies CASSPRTSGEYNEQFF.

J is TRBJ2-5 and V is TRBV2; 8 nucleotides line up with TRBD2. The CDR3 is 15 residues long. Germline CDR1 SNHLY, CDR2 FYNNEI. The V and J ends lost 6 bases and 2 bases, in that order; junction bases with no gene match: 8. The CDR3 here is CASRLSGGAQETQYF. In nucleotides, the CDR3 is TGTGCCAGCAGACTGAGCGGGGGAGCGCAAGAGACCCAGTACTTC.

A few counts support this clonotype. The chain joins TRBV5-1 to TRBJ2-2; the D is unclear. From germline, CDR1 is SGHRS and CDR2 YFSETQ. This CDR3 has 17 residues. V was trimmed by 0 bases and J by 4 bases, leaving 16 bases between them. As DNA, the CDR3 is TGCGCCAGCAGCTTGGAGGCCTCCGCCTACTCCACCGGGGAGCTGTTTTTT. It translates to CASSLEASAYSTGELFF.

The chain recombines TRBV4-1 with TRBJ2-5; 9 positions agree with TRBD2. The length of the CDR3 is 18 residues. CDR1 MGHRA and CDR2 YSYEKL come from the germline V gene. V dropped 0 bases and J dropped 1; count of bases not matched to a gene: 9. The CDR3 region is CASSQDGGWGLAQETQYF. The CDR3 coding sequence is TGCGCCAGCAGCCAAGATGGGGGTTGGGGACTAGCCCAAGAGACCCAGTACTTC.

This clonotype has only a few counts. The genes are TRBV5-4 and TRBJ2-1, with D tentatively TRBD1 (6 bases). Trimming took off 5 bases at V and 7 bases at J, with 13 bases between the two ends. CDR1 and CDR2 from the germline V gene are SGHNT and YYREEE (reference sequence). The CDR3 has 13 amino acids. In DNA, the CDR3 is TGTGCCAGCAGGGCACAGGGCGGGAATGAGCAGTTCTTC. It specifies CASRAQGGNEQFF.

The chain employs TRBV4-1 and TRBJ2-7; D gene ambiguous. Germline CDR1 and CDR2: MGHRA and YSYEKL. The V and J ends lost 0 bases and 2 bases respectively, with 8 bases between them. The length of the CDR3 is 14 residues. CDR3 nucleotides: TGCGCCAGCAGCCAAGATTACAAAACCTACGAGCAGTACGTC. Translating gives CASSQDYKTYEQYV.

This clonotype was seen a few times. The chain couples TRBV2 to TRBJ2-7; D might be TRBD2 (6 bases). The CDR3 totals 15 residues. With 5 bases removed from V and 3 bases from J, the gap between germline ends came to 17 bases. Germline lookup yields CDR1 SNHLY and CDR2 FYNNEI. For the CDR3, the DNA is TGTGCCAGCAGTACCCCCCGGGGGACCTTCTACGAGCAGTACTTC. Translation gives CASSTPRGTFYEQYF.

The chain is built from TRBV6-1 and TRBJ1-5; 9 positions agree with TRBD1. The V gene's germline CDR1 is MNHNS and CDR2 SASEGT. V was pared by 6 bases and J by 9 bases, with 6 bases of the junction left unmatched. The CDR3 runs 13 residues. In DNA form, the CDR3 reads TGTGCCAGCAGAGGGACAGGGAGTCGGCCCCAGCATTTT. As protein: CASRGTGSRPQHF.

The chain is built from TRBV12-3 or TRBV12-4 and TRBJ2-1; TRBD1 matches 9 bases. V gave up 4 bases and J gave up 7 bases; unmatched junction bases: 8. The CDR3 runs 15 residues. In DNA form, the CDR3 reads TGTGCCAGCAGTTCACCGGGACAGGGTGTGAATGAGCAGTTCTTC. It encodes CASSSPGQGVNEQFF.

The V gene is TRBV7-9, the J gene TRBJ1-1; no definite D call. The germline V and J ends were trimmed by 7 bases and 1 base, with 13 bases remaining between them. In germline, CDR1 is SEHNR, CDR2 FQNEAQ (reference sequence). The length of the CDR3 is 14 residues. CDR3 protein: CASKPGPRNTEAFF. DNA for the CDR3: TGTGCCAGCAAGCCAGGACCGCGGAACACTGAAGCTTTCTTT.

About this clonotype itself: Being one base from a much bigger clone, this may be a read error. Given the absence of the conserved phenylalanine or tryptophan at the CDR3 end, a read error is likely. This rearrangement joins TRBV6-6 to TRBJ2-3; 10 bases align to TRBD1. The CDR3 is 18 amino acids. The V gene's germline CDR1 is MNHNY and CDR2 SVGAGI (reference sequence). V was pared by 5 bases and J by 3 bases, with 14 bases of the junction left unmatched. The CDR3 is CASSPYVPRDRGTDTQYL. The CDR3 DNA sequence: TGTGCCAGCAGTCCTTATGTCCCCCGGGACAGGGGTACAGATACGCAGTATTTG.

V and J are TRBV5-1 and TRBJ1-1; TRBD1 might be the D (5 bases). Trimming shortened V by 7 bases and J by 1 base, and 14 bases separated the two germline ends. The CDR3 extends over 14 amino acids. Germline-derived CDR1 and CDR2 are SGHRS and YFSETQ. The CDR3 nucleotides read TGCGCCAGCGCCGTAGGACACAGGAACACTGAAGCTTTCTTT. It codes for CASAVGHRNTEAFF.

This clonotype was counted many times. The chain is built from TRBV11-1 and TRBJ1-2; D perhaps matches TRBD1 (5 bases). In germline, CDR1 is SGHAT, CDR2 FQDESV (reference sequence). CDR3 length equals 15 residues. The germline V and J ends were trimmed by 5 bases and 2 bases, with 15 bases remaining between them. CDR3 nucleotides: TGTGCCAGCAGCCCTTTCAGGGCCGCCAACTATGGCTACACCTTC. It is translated as CASSPFRAANYGYTF.

This clonotype turned up a few times. In nucleotides, the CDR3 is TGTGCCAGCAGTTTACCCGATAAAAGGAATGAGCAGTTCTTC. Encoded protein: CASSLPDKRNEQFF. The chain carries TRBV12-3 or TRBV12-4 and TRBJ2-1; no reliable D call. The V and J ends lost 2 bases and 7 bases respectively, with 12 bases between them. There are 14 residues in the CDR3.

The CDR3 nucleotides read TGTGCCAGTAGTTTTCGCGGGACACCGTACGCCTACGAGCAGTACTTC. This gives the protein CASSFRGTPYAYEQYF. The chain links TRBV19 to TRBJ2-7, with D perhaps TRBD1 or TRBD2 (6 bases each). Germline V lookup: CDR1 LNHDA, CDR2 SQIVND (reference sequence). The CDR3 sequence is 16 residues long. V lost 5 bases, J lost 2 bases, and 19 bases lay in between.

This clonotype turned up a few times. The rearrangement uses TRBV28 and TRBJ2-7; the match to TRBD2 covers 15 bases. V gave up 3 bases and J gave up 6 bases; unmatched junction bases: 6. This CDR3 has 16 amino acids. Germline V gene sequence: CDR1 MDHEN, CDR2 SYDVKM. The CDR3 DNA is TGTGCCAGCAGTTTTGGACTAGCGGGGGGGCCGGGCGAGCAGTACGTC. Encoded protein: CASSFGLAGGPGEQYV.

This clonotype was picked up one time. The chain recombines TRBV4-1 with TRBJ2-2; D remains unclear. This CDR3 is 16 amino acids long. Germline loops: CDR1 MGHRA, CDR2 YSYEKL. The V gene lost 4 bases and the J gene lost 2 bases, with 14 bases spanning the gap. CDR3 in DNA: TGCGCCAGCAGCCTAGGGTTGGCGGAAAACACCGGGGAGCTGTTTTTT. It is translated as CASSLGLAENTGELFF.

The CDR3 sequence: CASSYLPTEMNTGELFF. The CDR3 nucleotides are TGTGCCAGCAGTTACCTACCGACAGAGATGAACACCGGGGAGCTGTTTTTT. The gene calls are TRBV6-2 or TRBV6-3 and TRBJ2-2; D is perhaps TRBD1 (5 bases). Germline CDR1 reads MNHEY; CDR2 reads SVGEGT. This CDR3 spans 17 amino acids. Trimming took 2 bases from V and 1 from J, leaving 14 bases between them.

This clonotype was seen once. The chain uses TRBV13 and TRBJ1-1, with TRBD1 as a possible D gene (5 bases). The V end was cut by 7 bases, the J end by 4 bases, with 13 bases between. This CDR3 has 13 residues. Germline V gene data show CDR1 as PRHDT and CDR2 as FYEKMQ (reference sequence). The CDR3 sequence is CASTDQGGTEAFF. Written as DNA, the CDR3 is TGTGCCAGCACCGATCAGGGTGGCACTGAAGCTTTCTTT. The complete variable domain, with remaining parts taken from reference TRBV13 and TRBJ1-1, reads AAGVIQSPRHLIKEKRETATLKCYPIPRHDTVYWYQQGPGQDPQFLISFYEKMQSDKGSIPDRFSAQQFSDYHSELNMSSLELGDSALYFCASTDQGGTEAFFGQGTRLTVV.

J is TRBJ2-3 and V is TRBV7-3; D not certain. The CDR3 is made up of 14 amino acids. V was clipped by 1 base and J by 6 bases, with 11 bases between them. Germline V CDR1 and CDR2: SGHTA, FQGTGA. In nucleotides, the CDR3 is TGTGCCAGCAGCTTAATCCGAGAAGCGGATACGCAGTATTTT. This encodes CASSLIREADTQYF.

This clonotype was recorded many times. The rearrangement joins TRBV28 to TRBJ2-2; D might be TRBD2 (6 bases). Germline V gene lookup returns CDR1 MDHEN and CDR2 SYDVKM. The CDR3 is made up of 16 amino acids. Trimming removed 4 bases from V and 4 bases from J, with 16 bases in between. The CDR3 here is CASSSTDPEGTGELFF. The CDR3 DNA reads as TGTGCCAGCAGTTCCACGGACCCGGAGGGCACCGGGGAGCTGTTTTTT.

The V gene is TRBV12-3 or TRBV12-4, the J gene TRBJ1-5; D unclear. Trimming took off 2 bases at V and 5 bases at J, with 13 bases between the two ends. This CDR3 region has 15 residues. Here the CDR3 reads CASSLRGGPYQPQHF. DNA of the CDR3: TGTGCCAGCAGTTTACGGGGAGGTCCTTATCAGCCCCAGCATTTT.

This clonotype was observed a few times. The V gene is TRBV5-6, the J gene TRBJ1-6; 8 nucleotides align to TRBD1. This CDR3 is built from 15 residues. Germline-derived CDR1 and CDR2 are SGHDT and YYEEEE. V was clipped by 4 bases and J by 14 bases; unmatched bases: 14. The DNA of the CDR3 is TGTGCCAGCAGCCTCAAAAGGGACAGGTACACAACCCTCCACTTT. This gives the protein CASSLKRDRYTTLHF.